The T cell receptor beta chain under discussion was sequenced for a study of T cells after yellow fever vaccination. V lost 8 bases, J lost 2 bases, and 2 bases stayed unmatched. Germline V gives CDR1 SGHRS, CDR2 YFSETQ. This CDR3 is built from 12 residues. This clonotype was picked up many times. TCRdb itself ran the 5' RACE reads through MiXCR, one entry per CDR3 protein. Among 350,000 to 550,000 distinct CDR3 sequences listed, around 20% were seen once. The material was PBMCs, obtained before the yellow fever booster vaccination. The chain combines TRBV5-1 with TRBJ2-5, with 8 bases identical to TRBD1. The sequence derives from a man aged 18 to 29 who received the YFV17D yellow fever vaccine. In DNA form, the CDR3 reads TGCGCCAGTCGGACAGGGCAAGAGACCCAGTACTTC. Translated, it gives CASRTGQETQYF.